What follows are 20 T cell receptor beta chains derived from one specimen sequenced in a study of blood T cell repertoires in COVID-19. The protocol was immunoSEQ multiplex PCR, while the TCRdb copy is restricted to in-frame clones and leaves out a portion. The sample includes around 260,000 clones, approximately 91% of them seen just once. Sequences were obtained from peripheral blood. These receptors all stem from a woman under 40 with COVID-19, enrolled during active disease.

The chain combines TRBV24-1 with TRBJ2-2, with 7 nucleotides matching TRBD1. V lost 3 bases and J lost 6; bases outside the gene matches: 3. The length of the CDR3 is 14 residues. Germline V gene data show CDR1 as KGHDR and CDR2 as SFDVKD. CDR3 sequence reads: CATSDHDRAGELFF. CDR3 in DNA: TGTGCCACCAGTGATCATGACAGGGCCGGGGAGCTGTTTTTT.

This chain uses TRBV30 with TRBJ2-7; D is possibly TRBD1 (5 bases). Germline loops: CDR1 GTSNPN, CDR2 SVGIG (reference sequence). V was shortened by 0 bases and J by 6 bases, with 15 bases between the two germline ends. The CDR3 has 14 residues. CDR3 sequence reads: CAWSVRVREGEQYF. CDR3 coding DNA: TGTGCCTGGAGTGTAAGAGTCAGGGAAGGCGAGCAGTACTTC.

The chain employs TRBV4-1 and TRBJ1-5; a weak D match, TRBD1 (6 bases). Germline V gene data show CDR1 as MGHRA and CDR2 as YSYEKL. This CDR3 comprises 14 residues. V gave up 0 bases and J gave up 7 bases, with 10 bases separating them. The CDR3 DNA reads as TGCGCCAGCAGCCAAGACAGGGGTGGCCAGCCCCAGCATTTT. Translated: CASSQDRGGQPQHF.

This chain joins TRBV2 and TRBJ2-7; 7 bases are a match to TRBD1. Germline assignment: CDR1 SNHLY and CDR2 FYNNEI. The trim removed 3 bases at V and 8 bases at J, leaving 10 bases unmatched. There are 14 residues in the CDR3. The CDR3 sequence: CASSEGDRPVKQYF. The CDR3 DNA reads TGTGCCAGCAGTGAGGGGGACAGACCTGTCAAGCAGTACTTC.

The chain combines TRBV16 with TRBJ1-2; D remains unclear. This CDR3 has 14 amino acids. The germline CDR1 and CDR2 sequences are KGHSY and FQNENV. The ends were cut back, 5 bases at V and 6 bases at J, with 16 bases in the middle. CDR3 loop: CASSAWGVPHGYTF. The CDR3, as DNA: TGTGCCAGCAGCGCCTGGGGAGTCCCTCATGGCTACACCTTC.

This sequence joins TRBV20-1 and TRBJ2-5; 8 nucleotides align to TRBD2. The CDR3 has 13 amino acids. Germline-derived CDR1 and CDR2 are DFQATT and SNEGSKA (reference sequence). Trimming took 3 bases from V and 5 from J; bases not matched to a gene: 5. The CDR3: CSASLTGGETQYF. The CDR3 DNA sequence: TGCAGTGCTAGTTTAACGGGGGGGGAGACCCAGTACTTC.

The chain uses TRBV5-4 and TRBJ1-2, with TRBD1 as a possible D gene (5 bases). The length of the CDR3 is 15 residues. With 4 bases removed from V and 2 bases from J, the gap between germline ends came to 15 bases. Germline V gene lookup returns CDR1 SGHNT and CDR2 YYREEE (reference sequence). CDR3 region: CASSEEQASNYGYTF. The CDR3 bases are TGTGCCAGCAGCGAAGAACAGGCGTCGAACTATGGCTACACCTTC.

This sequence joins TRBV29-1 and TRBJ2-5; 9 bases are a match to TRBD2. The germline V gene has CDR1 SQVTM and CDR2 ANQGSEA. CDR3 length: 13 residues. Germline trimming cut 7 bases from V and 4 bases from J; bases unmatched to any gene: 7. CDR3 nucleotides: TGCAGCGCCCGCGGGGGGGCGGGAGAGACCCAGTACTTC. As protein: CSARGGAGETQYF.

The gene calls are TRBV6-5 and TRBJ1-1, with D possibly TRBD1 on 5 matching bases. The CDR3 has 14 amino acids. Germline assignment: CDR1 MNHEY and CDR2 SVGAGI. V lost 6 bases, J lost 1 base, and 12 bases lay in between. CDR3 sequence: CASSPRAGNTEAFF. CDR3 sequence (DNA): TGTGCCAGCAGCCCCAGGGCCGGGAACACTGAAGCTTTCTTT.

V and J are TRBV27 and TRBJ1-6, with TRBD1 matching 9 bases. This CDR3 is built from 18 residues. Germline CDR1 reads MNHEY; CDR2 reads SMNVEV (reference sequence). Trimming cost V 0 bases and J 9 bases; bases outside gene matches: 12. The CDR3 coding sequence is TGTGCCAGCAGTTTATCGGGACAGGGCGTCGGGAGGAGTTCACCCCTCCACTTT. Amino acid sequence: CASSLSGQGVGRSSPLHF.

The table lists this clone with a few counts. The CDR3 sequence: CASSQLLRGQGRNTIYF. The DNA for the CDR3 is TGTGCCAGCAGCCAACTCTTGAGGGGACAGGGTAGAAACACCATATATTTT. The chain has TRBV4-2 and TRBJ1-3, with TRBD1 identical over 9 bases. This CDR3 comprises 17 residues. Germline lookup yields CDR1 LGHNA and CDR2 YNFKEQ. V was clipped by 2 bases and J by 5 bases; unmatched bases: 10.

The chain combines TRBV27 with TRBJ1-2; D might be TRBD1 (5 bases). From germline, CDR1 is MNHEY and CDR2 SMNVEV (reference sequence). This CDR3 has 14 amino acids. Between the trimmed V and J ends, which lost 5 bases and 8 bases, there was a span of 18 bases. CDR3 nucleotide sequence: TGTGCCAGCAGTCCAGCCCCCTCGGGACTCGGCTACACCTTC. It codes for CASSPAPSGLGYTF.

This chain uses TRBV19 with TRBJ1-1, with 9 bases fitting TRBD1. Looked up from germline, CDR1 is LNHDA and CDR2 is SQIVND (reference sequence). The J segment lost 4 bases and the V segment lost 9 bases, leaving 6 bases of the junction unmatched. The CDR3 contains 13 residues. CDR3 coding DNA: TGTGCCAGCAGGGGACAGGGCAGCACTGAAGCTTTCTTT. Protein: CASRGQGSTEAFF. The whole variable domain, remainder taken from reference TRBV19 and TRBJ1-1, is DGGITQSPKYLFRKEGQNVTLSCEQNLNHDAMYWYRQDPGQGLRLIYYSQIVNDFQKGDIAEGYSVSREKKESFPLTVTSAQKNPTAFYLCASRGQGSTEAFFGQGTRLTVV.

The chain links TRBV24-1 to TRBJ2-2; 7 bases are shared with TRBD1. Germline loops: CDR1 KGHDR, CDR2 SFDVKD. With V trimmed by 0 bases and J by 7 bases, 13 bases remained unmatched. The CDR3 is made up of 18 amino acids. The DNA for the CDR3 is TGTGCCACCAGTGATTTGCGTTCCGGCAGGGGGTTGGGCGGGGAGCTGTTTTTT. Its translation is CATSDLRSGRGLGGELFF.

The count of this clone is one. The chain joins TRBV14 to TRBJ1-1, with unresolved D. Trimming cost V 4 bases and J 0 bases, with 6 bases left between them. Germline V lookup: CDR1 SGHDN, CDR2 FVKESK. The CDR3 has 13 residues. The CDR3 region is CASSPQVNTEAFF. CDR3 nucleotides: TGTGCCAGCAGCCCCCAGGTGAACACTGAAGCTTTCTTT.

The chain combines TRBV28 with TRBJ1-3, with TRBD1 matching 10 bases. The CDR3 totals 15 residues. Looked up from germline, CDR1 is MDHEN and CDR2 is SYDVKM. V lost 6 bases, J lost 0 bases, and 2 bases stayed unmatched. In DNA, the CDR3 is TGTGCCAGCAGGACAGGGGGCGCCTCTGGAAACACCATATATTTT. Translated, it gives CASRTGGASGNTIYF.

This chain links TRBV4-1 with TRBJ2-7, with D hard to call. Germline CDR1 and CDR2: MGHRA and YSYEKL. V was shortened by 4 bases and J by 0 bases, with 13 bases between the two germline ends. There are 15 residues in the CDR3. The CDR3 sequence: CASSPGNYYSYEQYF. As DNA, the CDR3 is TGCGCCAGCAGCCCGGGTAACTATTACTCCTACGAGCAGTACTTC.

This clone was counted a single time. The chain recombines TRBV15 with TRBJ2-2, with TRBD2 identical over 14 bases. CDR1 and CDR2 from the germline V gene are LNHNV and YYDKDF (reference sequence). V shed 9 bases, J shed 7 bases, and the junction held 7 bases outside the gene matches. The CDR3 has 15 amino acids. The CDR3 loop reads CATRLAGGPNGELFF. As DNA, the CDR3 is TGTGCCACGAGACTAGCGGGAGGGCCGAACGGGGAGCTGTTTTTT.

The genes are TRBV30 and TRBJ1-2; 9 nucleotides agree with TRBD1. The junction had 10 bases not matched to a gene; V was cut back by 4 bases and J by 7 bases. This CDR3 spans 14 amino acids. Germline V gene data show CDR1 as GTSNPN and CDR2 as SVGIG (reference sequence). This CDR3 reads CAWTRDREVVGYTF. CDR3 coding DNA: TGTGCCTGGACCCGGGACAGGGAGGTCGTTGGCTACACCTTC.

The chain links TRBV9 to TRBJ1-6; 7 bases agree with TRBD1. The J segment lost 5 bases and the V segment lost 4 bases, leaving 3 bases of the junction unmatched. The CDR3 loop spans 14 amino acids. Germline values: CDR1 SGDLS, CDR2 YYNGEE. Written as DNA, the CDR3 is TGTGCCAGCAGCCTGGGACAGAATAATTCACCCCTCCACTTT. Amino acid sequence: CASSLGQNNSPLHF.